Given below is one T cell receptor (beta chain) in context. The antigen is unknown. The sorted conventional CD4 T cells were gated as CD4+CD127+. The sample is drawn from a study of B cell selection in AIRE deficiency. General study points: In TCRBV usage, CDR3 length and diversity, patient Tconv and Treg cells matched healthy donors. CDR3s were shorter in shared Treg sequences, reflecting few non-templated nucleotide insertions.

Authors' methods: Pooled conventional T cells gave about 11x10^4 patient and about 150,000 donor TCRbeta sequences. Using immunoSEQ multiplex PCR, the repertoire was profiled, and TCRdb retains in-frame clones only, with some absent. Clone size and V and J calls were adopted from that table, with D and trimming inferred from the DNA. The sample includes some 19,000 clones, about 96% of them seen just once. In germline, CDR1 is ENHRY, CDR2 SYGVKD. V dropped 6 bases and J dropped 4; count of bases not matched to a gene: 3. This CDR3 contains 13 residues. Input material: conventional CD4+ T cells sorted from PBMCs. This TCR was recovered from a human donor with AIRE deficiency. The chain is built from TRBV10-3 and TRBJ1-1; 9 bases map to TRBD1. The CDR3 DNA reads TGTGCCATCAGGGGGACAGGGCCCACTGAAGCTTTCTTT. Translating it yields CAIRGTGPTEAFF.